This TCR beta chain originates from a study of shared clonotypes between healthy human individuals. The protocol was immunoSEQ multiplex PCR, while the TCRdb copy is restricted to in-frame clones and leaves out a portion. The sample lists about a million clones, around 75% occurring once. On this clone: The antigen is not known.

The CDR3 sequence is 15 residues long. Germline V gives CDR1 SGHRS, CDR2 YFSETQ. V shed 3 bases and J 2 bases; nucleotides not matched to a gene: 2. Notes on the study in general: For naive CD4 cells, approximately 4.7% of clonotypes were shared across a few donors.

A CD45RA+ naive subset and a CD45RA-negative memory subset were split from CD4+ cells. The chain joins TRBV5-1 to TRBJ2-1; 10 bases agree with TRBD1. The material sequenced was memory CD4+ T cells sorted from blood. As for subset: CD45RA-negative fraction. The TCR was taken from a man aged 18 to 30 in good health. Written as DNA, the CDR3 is TGCGCCAGCAGCTCCGGGACAGGGGCCTACAATGAGCAGTTCTTC. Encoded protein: CASSSGTGAYNEQFF.